This TCR beta chain was identified during a study of T cells after yellow fever vaccination. Study outcomes and limitations: Abundant clonotypes from the bulk population could get into FACS-sorted repertoires as contaminants.

In regard to this clonotype: Its antigen is not identified.

TCRdb reprocessed the 5' RACE reads via MiXCR and lists one record per CDR3 protein. The table has 200,000 to 300,000 distinct CDR3 sequences, 10% to 15% seen once; the top ten hold roughly 0.5%. Material: CD4+ T cells sorted from PBMCs, obtained 45 days after the yellow fever booster vaccination. The receptor comes from a young man who received the YFV17D yellow fever vaccine.

CDR3 sequence reads: CASSSGGSYNEQFF. CDR3 DNA sequence: TGTGCCAGCTCCAGTGGCGGGTCCTACAATGAGCAGTTCTTC. V is TRBV24-1 and J is TRBJ2-1; possibly TRBD2 for D (5 bases). Germline V lookup: CDR1 KGHDR, CDR2 SFDVKD. The CDR3 is made up of 14 amino acids. V was pared by 11 bases and J by 1 base, with 14 bases between.